What follows describes a single T cell receptor beta chain. Antigen: not known. This entry belongs to a study of a mutant IDH1 vaccine in newly diagnosed glioma. Overall study: Of treated patients, around 62% were men and about 38% women, averaging around 39 years.

TCRdb's copy holds only in-frame clones and misses some; the assay was immunoSEQ multiplex PCR. The table shows over 60,000 clones, with about 88% occurring only once. Regarding time point: week 11, during vaccination. In every dose of vaccine, 300 ug of mutant IDH1 20-mer peptide was given alongside topical imiquimod. This specimen consisted of PBMCs, obtained from a glioma patient whose treatment included an IDH1 peptide vaccine. This receptor was obtained from a man aged 40-50 years with glioma.

The CDR3 DNA reads as TGCGCCAGCAGCTTGTACGGTCAGGGCGGTTATAATTCACCCCTCCACTTT. Translation: CASSLYGQGGYNSPLHF. The chain uses TRBV5-1 and TRBJ1-6, with D possibly TRBD1 on 5 matching bases. Germline CDR1 and CDR2: SGHRS and YFSETQ. V lost 1 base to trimming and J lost 4 bases, with 15 bases between them. The CDR3 is 17 amino acids. The full variable domain, with the rest looked up from reference TRBV5-1 and TRBJ1-6, is KAGVTQTPRYLIKTRGQQVTLSCSPISGHRSVSWYQQTPGQGLQFLFEYFSETQRNKGNFPGRFSGRQFSNSRSEMNVSTLELGDSALYLCASSLYGQGGYNSPLHFGNGTRLTVT.